This T cell receptor (beta chain) was found in a study of vaccination and CD4 T cells after COVID-19. At the level of the study: Two of the convalescents were Hispanic, and convalescents were six males and four females.

About this clonotype: The antigen is undetermined.

Treatment defined: 10-day PBMC culture with coronavirus spike peptide pools or control peptides (ViraFEST assay). Study-level points and caveats: A comparatively limited set of convalescent patients was examined, with no early post-infection timepoints. Spike mono-reactivity was evident in 304 of the 307 vaccine-specific clones derived from convalescent patients.

The Oncomine TCR Beta short-read assay generated sequence data from the DNA of cultured CD4+ T cells. Genomic DNA was drawn out of CD4+ T cells grown in culture. A single record per CDR3 protein comes from TCRdb applying MiXCR to the PCR reads. This sample has approximately 19,000 distinct CDR3 sequences; just over 60% occur once, and the top ten carry roughly 8%. Germline trimming cut 9 bases from V and 8 bases from J; bases unmatched to any gene: 9. This CDR3 spans 12 amino acids. This clonotype was obtained from a human donor who had recovered from COVID-19. Input material: CD4+ T cells from blood, cultured in vitro. The V and J genes are TRBV12-3 or TRBV12-4 and TRBJ1-2, with 7 bases aligning to TRBD1. The CDR3 reads CASTGEVEGYTF. CDR3 bases: TGTGCCAGTACAGGGGAAGTAGAGGGCTACACCTTC.